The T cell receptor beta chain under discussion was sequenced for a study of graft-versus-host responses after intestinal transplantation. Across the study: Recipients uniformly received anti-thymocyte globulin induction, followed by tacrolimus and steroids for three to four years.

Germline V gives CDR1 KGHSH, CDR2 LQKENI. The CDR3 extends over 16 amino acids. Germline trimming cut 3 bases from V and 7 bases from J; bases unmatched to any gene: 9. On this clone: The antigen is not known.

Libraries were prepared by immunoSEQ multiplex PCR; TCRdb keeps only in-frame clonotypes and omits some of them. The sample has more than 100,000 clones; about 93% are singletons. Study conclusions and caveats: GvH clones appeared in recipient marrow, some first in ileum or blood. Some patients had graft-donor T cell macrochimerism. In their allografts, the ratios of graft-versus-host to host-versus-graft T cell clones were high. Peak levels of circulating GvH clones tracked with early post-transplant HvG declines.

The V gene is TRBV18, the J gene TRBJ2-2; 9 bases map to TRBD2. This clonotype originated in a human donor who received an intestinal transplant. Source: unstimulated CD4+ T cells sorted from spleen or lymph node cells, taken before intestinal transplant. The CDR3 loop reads CASSPSSGRIDGELFF. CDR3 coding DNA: TGTGCCAGCTCACCGTCAAGCGGGAGGATCGACGGGGAGCTGTTTTTT.